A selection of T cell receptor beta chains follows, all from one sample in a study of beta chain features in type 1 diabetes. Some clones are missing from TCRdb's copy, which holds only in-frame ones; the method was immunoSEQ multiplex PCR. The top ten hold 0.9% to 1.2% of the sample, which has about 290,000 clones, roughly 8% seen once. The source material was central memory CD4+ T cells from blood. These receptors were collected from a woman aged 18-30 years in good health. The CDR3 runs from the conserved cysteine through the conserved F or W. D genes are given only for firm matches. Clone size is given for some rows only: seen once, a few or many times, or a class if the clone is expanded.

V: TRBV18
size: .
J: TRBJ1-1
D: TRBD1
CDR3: CASSARSGGGTEAFF

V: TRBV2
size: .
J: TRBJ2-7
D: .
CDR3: CASSEDFGSYEQYF

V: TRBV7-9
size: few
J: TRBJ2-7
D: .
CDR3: CASSLTATYEQYF

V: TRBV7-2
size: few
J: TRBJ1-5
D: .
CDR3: CASSPYPGLSNQPQHF

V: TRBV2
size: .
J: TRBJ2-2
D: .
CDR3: CASSGEKNTGELFF

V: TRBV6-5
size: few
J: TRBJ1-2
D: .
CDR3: CASSWAGDFGGYTF

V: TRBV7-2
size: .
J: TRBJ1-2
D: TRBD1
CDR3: CASSGRDRANYGYTF

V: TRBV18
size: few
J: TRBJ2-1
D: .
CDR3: CASSPLAGDNEQFF

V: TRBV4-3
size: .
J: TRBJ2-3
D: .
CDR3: CASSGRGARSTDTQYF

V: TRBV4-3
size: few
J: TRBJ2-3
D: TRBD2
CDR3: CASSQDTLAGYTDTQYF

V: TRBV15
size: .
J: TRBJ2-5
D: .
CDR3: CATSRGQDQETQYF

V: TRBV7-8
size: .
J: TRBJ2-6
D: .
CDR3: CASSPGRPGANVLTF